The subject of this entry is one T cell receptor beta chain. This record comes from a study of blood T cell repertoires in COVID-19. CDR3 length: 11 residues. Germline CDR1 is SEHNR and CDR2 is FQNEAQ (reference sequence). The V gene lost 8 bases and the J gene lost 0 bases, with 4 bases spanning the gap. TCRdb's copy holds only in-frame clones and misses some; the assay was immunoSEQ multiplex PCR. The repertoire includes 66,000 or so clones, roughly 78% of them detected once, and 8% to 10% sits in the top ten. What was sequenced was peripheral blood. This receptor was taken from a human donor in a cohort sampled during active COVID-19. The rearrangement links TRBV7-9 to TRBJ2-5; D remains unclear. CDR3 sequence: CASGDQETQYF. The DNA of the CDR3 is TGTGCCAGCGGAGACCAAGAGACCCAGTACTTC.